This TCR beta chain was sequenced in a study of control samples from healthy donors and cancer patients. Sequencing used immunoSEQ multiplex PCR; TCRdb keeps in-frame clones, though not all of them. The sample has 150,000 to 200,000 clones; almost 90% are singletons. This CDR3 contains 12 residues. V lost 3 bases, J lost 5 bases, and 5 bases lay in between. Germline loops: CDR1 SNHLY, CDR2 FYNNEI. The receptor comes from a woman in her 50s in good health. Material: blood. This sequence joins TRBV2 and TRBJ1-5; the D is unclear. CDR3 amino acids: CASSDQYQPQHF. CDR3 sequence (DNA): TGTGCCAGCAGTGACCAGTATCAGCCCCAGCATTTT.